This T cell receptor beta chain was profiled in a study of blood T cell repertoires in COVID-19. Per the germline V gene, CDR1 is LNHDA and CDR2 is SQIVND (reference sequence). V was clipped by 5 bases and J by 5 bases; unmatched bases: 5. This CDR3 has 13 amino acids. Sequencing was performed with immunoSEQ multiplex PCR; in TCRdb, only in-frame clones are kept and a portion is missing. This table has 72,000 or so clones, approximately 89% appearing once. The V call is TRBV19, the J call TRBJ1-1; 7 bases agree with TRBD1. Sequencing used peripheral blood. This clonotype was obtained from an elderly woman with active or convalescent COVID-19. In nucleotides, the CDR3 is TGTGCCAGTAGTCTTATCAGGGGGACTGAAGCTTTCTTT. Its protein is CASSLIRGTEAFF.